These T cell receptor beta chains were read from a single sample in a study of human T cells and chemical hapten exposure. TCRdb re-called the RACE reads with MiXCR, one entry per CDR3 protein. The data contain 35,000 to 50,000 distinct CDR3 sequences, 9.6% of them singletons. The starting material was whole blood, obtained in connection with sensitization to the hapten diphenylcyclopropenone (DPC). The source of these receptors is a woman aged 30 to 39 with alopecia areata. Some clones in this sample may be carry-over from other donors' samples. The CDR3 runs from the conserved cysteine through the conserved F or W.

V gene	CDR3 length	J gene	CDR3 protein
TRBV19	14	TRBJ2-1	CATWGDSDYNEQFF
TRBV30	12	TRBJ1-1	CAWNWGGLEAFF
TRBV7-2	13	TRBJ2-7	CASSLTGAYEQYF
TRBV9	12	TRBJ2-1	CASSVSDESVFF
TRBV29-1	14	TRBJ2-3	CSTKGDRGLGTQYF
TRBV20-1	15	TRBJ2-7	CSARAGTGLDYEQYF
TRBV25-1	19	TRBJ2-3	CASSDGLAGAPLSGDTQYF
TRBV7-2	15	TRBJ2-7	CASSLDGSLGYEQYF
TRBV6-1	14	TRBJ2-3	CASNPGGDTDTQYF
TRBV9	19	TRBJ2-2	CASSDGLAGGLIHTGELFF
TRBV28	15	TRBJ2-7	CASRVRDRGSYEQYF
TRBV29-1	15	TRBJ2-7	CSVEDGGSLSYEQYF
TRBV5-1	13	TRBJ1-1	CASLGSWNTEAFF
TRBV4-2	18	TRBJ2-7	CASSQEPIRDLGSYEQYF
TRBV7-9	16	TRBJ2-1	CASSWRGQEAYNEQFF
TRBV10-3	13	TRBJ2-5	CAISEGSPETQYF
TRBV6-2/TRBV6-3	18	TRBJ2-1	CATTLRPLTSGGYNEQFF
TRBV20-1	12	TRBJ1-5	CSAGGGNQPQHF
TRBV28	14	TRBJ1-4	CASSPGQGSEKLFF
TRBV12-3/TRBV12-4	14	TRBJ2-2	CASRSGANTGELFF
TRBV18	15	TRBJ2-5	CASSQRGGSGETQYF
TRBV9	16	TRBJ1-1	CASSVSAGTENTEAFF
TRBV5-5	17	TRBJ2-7	CASSLALGGGVSYEQYF
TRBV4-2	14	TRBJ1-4	CASSPGTGDEKLFF
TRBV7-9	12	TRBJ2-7	CASSFIYYEQYF
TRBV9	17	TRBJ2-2	CASSPPRRLDSTGELFF
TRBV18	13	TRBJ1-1	CASSATGFAEAFF
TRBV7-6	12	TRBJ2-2	CAIVAGGGELFF
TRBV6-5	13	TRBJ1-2	CASRQSRGSGYTF
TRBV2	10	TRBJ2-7	CASRDLEQYF
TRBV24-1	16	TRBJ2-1	CATSADGDRSFVEQFF
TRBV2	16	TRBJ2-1	CASISTGGPGGNEQFF
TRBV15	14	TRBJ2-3	CATSRAGGQDTQYF
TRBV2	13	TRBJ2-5	CASNPVSQETQYF
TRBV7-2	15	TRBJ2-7	CASSHSGTGPYEQYF
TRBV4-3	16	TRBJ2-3	CASSQTGQGAGDTQYF
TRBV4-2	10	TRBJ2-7	CASSPWDRAF
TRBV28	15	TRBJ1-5	CASSSPGPSNQPQHF
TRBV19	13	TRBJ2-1	CASSTAVRGEQFF
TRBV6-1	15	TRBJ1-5	CASVERTDLNQPQHF
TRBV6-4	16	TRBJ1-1	CASSDGTHHGGTEAFF
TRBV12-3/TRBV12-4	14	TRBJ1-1	CASRRTGSYAEAFF
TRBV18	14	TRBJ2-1	CASSPPDTFNEQFF
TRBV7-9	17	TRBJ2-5	CASSLDLDRGRRETQYF
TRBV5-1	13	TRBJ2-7	CASSPIGGYEQYF
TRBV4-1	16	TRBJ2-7	CASSQTITGGSYEQYF
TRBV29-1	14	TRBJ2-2	CSVQSGMYTGELFF
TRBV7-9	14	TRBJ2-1	CASGDRGDYNEQFF
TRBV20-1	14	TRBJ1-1	CSAPRTGTNTEAFF
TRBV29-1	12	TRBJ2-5	CSVGTSQETQYF